This TCR beta chain is from a study of Ad26.COV2.S vaccination and SARS-CoV-2 variants. The overall study: It was the COV1001 Ad26.COV2.S trial arm that included the donor. Points from the study as a whole: TCR breadth and depth analyses may have underestimated total T cell responses. Vaccine recipients showed a spike-specific TCR breadth that was higher than in placebo recipients.

Note on this clone: Its antigen is as yet unknown.

Trimming stripped 0 bases from V and 0 bases from J, with 9 bases between. CDR1 is SGDLS and CDR2 is YYNGEE in the germline V gene. The CDR3 is made up of 15 amino acids. The repertoire was sequenced with immunoSEQ multiplex PCR; TCRdb's copy has only in-frame clones and lacks some. This repertoire shows 440,000 or so clones, 80% to 95% found once; its top ten account for more than 3.5%. Treatment noted: over 15 received Ad26.COV2.S at low or high dose, single or two shots; roughly five received placebo; per-sample allocation not given. Day 63 after the first vaccine or placebo injection was the time point for sampling. The vaccine delivered Wuhan-strain SARS-CoV-2 spike through an Ad26 vector.

Sequenced here: peripheral blood, sampled in a trial of Ad26.COV2.S vaccine versus placebo. This rearrangement joins TRBV9 to TRBJ1-1, with no clear D. The receptor was isolated from a person aged 18 to 59 who received the Ad26.COV2.S COVID-19 vaccine or a placebo. The CDR3 loop reads CASSVGFHMNTEAFF. The DNA for the CDR3 is TGTGCCAGCAGCGTAGGCTTTCACATGAACACTGAAGCTTTCTTT.